Listed below are T cell receptor beta chains from one sample, sequenced in a study of cytomegalovirus exposure and HLA in healthy donors. Using immunoSEQ multiplex PCR, the repertoire was profiled, and TCRdb retains in-frame clones only, with some absent. The sample shows under 200,000 clones, roughly 74% of them seen only once. Specimen: PBMCs. The source is a young woman in good health and CMV-seropositive. Each CDR3 is given with its conserved first and last residue. D genes are given only for firm matches. Size is stated for part of the rows, as once, few or many counts, or as a class when the clone is expanded.

>14|TRBV6-1|TRBJ2-7|many|TRBD1
TGTGCCAGCAGTGAAGCACAGGGGGGCTACGAGCAGTACTTC
CASSEAQGGYEQYF
>15|TRBV19|TRBJ2-5|NA|TRBD2
TGTGCCAGTAGTATAGCGCGGGGGGCCCTGGAGACCCAGTACTTC
CASSIARGALETQYF
>14|TRBV30|TRBJ1-1|NA|NA
TGTGCCTGGAGTGTACCCCCCAGTATCACTGAAGCTTTCTTT
CAWSVPPSITEAFF
>19|TRBV4-1|TRBJ2-2|NA|NA
TGCGCCAGCAGCCAAGCATGGTTGCGGAGACAGACTAACACCGGGGAGCTGTTTTTT
CASSQAWLRRQTNTGELFF
>17|TRBV28|TRBJ1-4|NA|TRBD1
TGTGCCAGCAGCCCTGTGGGCAGGGGGCTTGCTAATGAAAAACTGTTTTTT
CASSPVGRGLANEKLFF
>16|TRBV7-8|TRBJ2-2|few|NA
TGTGCCAGCACTCCCCCTCGTCGTACTCGCACCGGGGAGCTGTTTTTT
CASTPPRRTRTGELFF
>13|TRBV11-3|TRBJ2-3|NA|NA
TGTGCCAGCAGCTTAGATCTTCGAGATACGCAGTATTTT
CASSLDLRDTQYF
>13|TRBV6-1|TRBJ2-3|NA|NA
TGTGCCAGCATGGCCCTCAGCACAGATACGCAGTATTTT
CASMALSTDTQYF
>14|TRBV6-6|TRBJ1-5|NA|NA
TGTGCCAGCAGCCGTGGGGGGAGCAATCAGCCCCAGCATTTT
CASSRGGSNQPQHF
>15|TRBV4-2|TRBJ1-1|NA|NA
TGTGCCAGCAGCCAGACTTCTAACAGGGTCGCTGAAGCTTTCTTT
CASSQTSNRVAEAFF
>17|TRBV11-2|TRBJ1-2|NA|NA
TGTGCCAGCAGCTCGACGCCGGGACAAACCACACTATATGGCTACACCTTC
CASSSTPGQTTLYGYTF
>15|TRBV13|TRBJ2-1|NA|TRBD1
TGTGCCAGCAGCCAGTCGGGACAGTCGGACAATGAGCAGTTCTTC
CASSQSGQSDNEQFF
>16|TRBV5-1|TRBJ1-2|NA|NA
TGCGCCAGCAGATTCCCTACAGGGACGGTGGTGGATGGCTACACCTTC
CASRFPTGTVVDGYTF
>14|TRBV28|TRBJ2-1|NA|NA
TGTGCCAGCAGCCTACTTCCACTTCACAATGAGCAGTTCTTC
CASSLLPLHNEQFF
>13|TRBV21-1|TRBJ2-3|NA|NA
TGTGCCAGCAGCCCGAGGGGCACAGATACGCAGTATTTT
CASSPRGTDTQYF
>15|TRBV11-2|TRBJ1-1|NA|TRBD1
TGTGCCAGCAGCCTAAGGGGACAGACGAACACTGAAGCTTTCTTT
CASSLRGQTNTEAFF
>15|TRBV6-5|TRBJ1-2|NA|TRBD1
TGTGCCAGCAGGGACAGGGGGGCGGTTAACTATGGCTACACCTTC
CASRDRGAVNYGYTF
>17|TRBV5-4|TRBJ2-2|NA|TRBD2
TGTGCCAGCAGCTTGGAGGGACTAGCGGGGGGTACCGGGGAGCTGTTTTTT
CASSLEGLAGGTGELFF